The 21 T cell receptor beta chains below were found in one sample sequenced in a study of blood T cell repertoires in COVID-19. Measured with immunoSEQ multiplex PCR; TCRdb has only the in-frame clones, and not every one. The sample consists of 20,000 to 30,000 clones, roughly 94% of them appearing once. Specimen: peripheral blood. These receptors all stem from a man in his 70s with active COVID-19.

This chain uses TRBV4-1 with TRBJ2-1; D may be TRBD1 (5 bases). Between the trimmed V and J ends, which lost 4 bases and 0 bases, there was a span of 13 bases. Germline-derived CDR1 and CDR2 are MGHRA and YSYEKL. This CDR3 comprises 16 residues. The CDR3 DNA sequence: TGCGCCAGCAGCCGCCCCGGACACAACTCCTACAATGAGCAGTTCTTC. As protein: CASSRPGHNSYNEQFF.

In DNA form, the CDR3 reads TGTGCCAGCACTAGAGAGGGTACAGATACGCAGTATTTT. It translates to CASTREGTDTQYF. The V call is TRBV2, the J call TRBJ2-3; D is possibly TRBD2 (5 bases). The germline CDR1 and CDR2 sequences are SNHLY and FYNNEI. V was cut by 7 bases and J by 3 bases, with 11 bases left in between. This CDR3 spans 13 amino acids. Complete variable domain (other parts from reference TRBV2 and TRBJ2-3): EPEVTQTPSHQVTQMGQEVILRCVPISNHLYFYWYRQILGQKVEFLVSFYNNEISEKSEIFDDQFSVERPDGSNFTLKIRSTKLEDSAMYFCASTREGTDTQYFGPGTRLTVL.

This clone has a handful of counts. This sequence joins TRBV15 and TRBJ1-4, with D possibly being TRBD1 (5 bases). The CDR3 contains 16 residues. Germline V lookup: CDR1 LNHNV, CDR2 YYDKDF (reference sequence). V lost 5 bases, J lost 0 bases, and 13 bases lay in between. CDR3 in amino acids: CATSEGVSATNEKLFF. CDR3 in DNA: TGTGCCACCAGCGAAGGGGTTTCAGCAACTAATGAAAAACTGTTTTTT.

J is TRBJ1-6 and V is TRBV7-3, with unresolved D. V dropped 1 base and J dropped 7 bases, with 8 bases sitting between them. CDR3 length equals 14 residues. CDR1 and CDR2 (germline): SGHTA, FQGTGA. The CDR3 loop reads CASSLIGQNSPLHF. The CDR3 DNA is TGTGCCAGCAGCTTAATTGGGCAGAATTCACCCCTCCACTTT.

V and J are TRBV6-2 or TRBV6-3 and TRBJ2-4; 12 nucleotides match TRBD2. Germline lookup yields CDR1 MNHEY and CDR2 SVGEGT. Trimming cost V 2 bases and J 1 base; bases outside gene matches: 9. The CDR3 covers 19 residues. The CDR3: CASSYRLAGETGAKNIQYF. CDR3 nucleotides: TGTGCCAGCAGTTACAGACTAGCGGGAGAGACGGGGGCCAAAAACATTCAGTACTTC.

In DNA, the CDR3 is TGTGCCAGCAGTTCCCAGAAACGGAGCGAGCAGTACTTC. Translating it yields CASSSQKRSEQYF. The chain employs TRBV12-3 or TRBV12-4 and TRBJ2-7; D unresolved. This CDR3 has 13 amino acids. V was cut by 4 bases and J by 6 bases, with 13 bases left in between.

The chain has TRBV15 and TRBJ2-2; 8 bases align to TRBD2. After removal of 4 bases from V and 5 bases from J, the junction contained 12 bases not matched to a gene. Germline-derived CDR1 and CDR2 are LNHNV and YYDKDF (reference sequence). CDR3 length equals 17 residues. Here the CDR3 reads CATSNPSTSGLTGELFF. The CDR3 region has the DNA TGTGCCACCAGCAACCCCTCCACTAGCGGACTGACCGGGGAGCTGTTTTTT.

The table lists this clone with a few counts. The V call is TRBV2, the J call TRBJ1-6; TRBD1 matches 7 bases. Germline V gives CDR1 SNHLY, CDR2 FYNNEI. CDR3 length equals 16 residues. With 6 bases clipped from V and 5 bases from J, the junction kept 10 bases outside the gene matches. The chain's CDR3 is CASSAIQGGDNSPLHF. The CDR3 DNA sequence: TGTGCCAGCAGCGCCATTCAGGGGGGTGATAATTCACCCCTCCACTTT. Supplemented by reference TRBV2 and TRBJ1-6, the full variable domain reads EPEVTQTPSHQVTQMGQEVILRCVPISNHLYFYWYRQILGQKVEFLVSFYNNEISEKSEIFDDQFSVERPDGSNFTLKIRSTKLEDSAMYFCASSAIQGGDNSPLHFGNGTRLTVT.

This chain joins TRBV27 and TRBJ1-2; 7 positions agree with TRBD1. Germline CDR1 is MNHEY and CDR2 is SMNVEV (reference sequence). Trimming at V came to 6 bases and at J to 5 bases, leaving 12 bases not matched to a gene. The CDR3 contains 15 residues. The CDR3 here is CASSKPGTALYGYTF. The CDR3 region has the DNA TGTGCCAGCAGCAAGCCCGGGACAGCTCTTTATGGCTACACCTTC.

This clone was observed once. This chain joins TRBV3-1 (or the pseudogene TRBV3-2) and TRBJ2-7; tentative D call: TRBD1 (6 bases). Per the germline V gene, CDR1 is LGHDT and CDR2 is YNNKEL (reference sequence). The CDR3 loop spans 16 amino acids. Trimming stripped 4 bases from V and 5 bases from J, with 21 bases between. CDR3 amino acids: CASSRLPNKQGHEQYF. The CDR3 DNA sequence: TGTGCCAGCAGCCGACTCCCTAATAAACAGGGACACGAGCAGTACTTC.

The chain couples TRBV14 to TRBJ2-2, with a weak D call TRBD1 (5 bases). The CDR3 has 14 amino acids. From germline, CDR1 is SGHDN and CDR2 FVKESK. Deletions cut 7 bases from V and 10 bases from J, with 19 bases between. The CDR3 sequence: CASTRTKERSELFF. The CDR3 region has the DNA TGTGCCAGCACCCGGACAAAGGAGCGATCGGAGCTGTTTTTT. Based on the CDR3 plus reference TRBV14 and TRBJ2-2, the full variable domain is EAGVTQFPSHSVIEKGQTVTLRCDPISGHDNLYWYRRVMGKEIKFLLHFVKESKQDESGMPNNRFLAERTGGTYSTLKVQPAELEDSGVYFCASTRTKERSELFFGEGSRLTVL.

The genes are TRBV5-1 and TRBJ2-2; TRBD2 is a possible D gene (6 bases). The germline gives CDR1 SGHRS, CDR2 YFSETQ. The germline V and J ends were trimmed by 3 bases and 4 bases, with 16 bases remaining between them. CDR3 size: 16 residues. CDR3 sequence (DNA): TGCGCCAGCAGCTCGCCGGGACTCCGGACCACCGGGGAGCTGTTTTTT. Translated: CASSSPGLRTTGELFF.

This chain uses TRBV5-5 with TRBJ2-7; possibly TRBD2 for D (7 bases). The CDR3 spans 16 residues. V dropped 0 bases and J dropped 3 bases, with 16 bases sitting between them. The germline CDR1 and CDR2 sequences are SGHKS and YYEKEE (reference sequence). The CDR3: CASSLATGRGVYEQYF. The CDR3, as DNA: TGTGCCAGCAGCTTGGCCACGGGGAGGGGGGTCTACGAGCAGTACTTC.

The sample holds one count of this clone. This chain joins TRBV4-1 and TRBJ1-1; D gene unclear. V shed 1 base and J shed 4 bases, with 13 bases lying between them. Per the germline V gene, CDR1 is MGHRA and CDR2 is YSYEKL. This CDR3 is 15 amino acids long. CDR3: CASSQGEAVFTEAFF. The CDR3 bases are TGCGCCAGCAGCCAAGGGGAGGCAGTCTTCACTGAAGCTTTCTTT.

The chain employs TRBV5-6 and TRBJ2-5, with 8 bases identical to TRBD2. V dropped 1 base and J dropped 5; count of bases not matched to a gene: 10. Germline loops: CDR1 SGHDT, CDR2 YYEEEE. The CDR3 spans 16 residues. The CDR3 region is CASSLRSGLGSETQYF. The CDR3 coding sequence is TGTGCCAGCAGCTTGAGGTCGGGACTAGGCTCGGAGACCCAGTACTTC.

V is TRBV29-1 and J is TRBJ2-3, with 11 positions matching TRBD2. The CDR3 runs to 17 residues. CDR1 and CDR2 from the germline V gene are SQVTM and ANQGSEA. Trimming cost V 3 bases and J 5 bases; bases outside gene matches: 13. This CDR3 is CSVDWGGLAELGDTQYF. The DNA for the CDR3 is TGCAGCGTTGATTGGGGGGGACTAGCGGAGTTGGGAGATACGCAGTATTTT.

In DNA form, the CDR3 reads TGTGCCAGCGGCCACGAGCAGTACTTC. As protein: CASGHEQYF. This chain connects TRBV28 to TRBJ2-7, with unresolved D. Germline-derived CDR1 and CDR2 are MDHEN and SYDVKM. This CDR3 region has 9 residues. The ends were cut back, 8 bases at V and 5 bases at J, with 4 bases in the middle.

The CDR3 loop reads CASTTGYEQFF. Here the CDR3 DNA reads TGTGCCAGCACAACAGGGTATGAGCAGTTCTTC. J is TRBJ2-1 and V is TRBV21-1; the table's D call, TRBD1, has no DNA check behind it. TRBV21-1 is a recognized pseudogene. The CDR3 loop spans 11 amino acids.

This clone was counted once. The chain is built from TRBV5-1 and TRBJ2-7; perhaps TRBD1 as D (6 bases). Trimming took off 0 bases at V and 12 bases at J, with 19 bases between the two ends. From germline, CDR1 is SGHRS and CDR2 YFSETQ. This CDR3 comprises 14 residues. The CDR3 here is CASSLAVSGARLYF. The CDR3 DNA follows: TGCGCCAGCAGCTTGGCGGTTTCAGGGGCTCGTTTGTACTTC.

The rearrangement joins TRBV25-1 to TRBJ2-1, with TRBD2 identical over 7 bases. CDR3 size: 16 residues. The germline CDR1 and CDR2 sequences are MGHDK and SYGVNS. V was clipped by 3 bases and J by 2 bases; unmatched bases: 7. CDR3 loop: CASSDVAGETYNEQFF. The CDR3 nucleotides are TGTGCCAGCAGTGACGTGGCGGGAGAAACCTACAATGAGCAGTTCTTC. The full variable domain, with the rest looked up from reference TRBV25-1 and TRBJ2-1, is EADIYQTPRYLVIGTGKKITLECSQTMGHDKMYWYQQDPGMELHLIHYSYGVNSTEKGDLSSESTVSRIRTEHFPLTLESARPSHTSQYLCASSDVAGETYNEQFFGPGTRLTVL.

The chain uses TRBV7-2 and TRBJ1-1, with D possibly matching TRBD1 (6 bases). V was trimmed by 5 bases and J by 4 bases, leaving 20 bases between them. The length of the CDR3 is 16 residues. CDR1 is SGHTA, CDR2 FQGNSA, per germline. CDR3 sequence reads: CASSTRQVYMGTEAFF. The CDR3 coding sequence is TGTGCCAGCAGCACCAGACAGGTTTATATGGGCACTGAAGCTTTCTTT.